This record covers a single T cell receptor (beta chain). Its antigen is undetermined. TCRbeta library construction was performed incorporating unique molecular identifiers. TCRdb reprocessed the PCR reads with MiXCR, giving one entry per CDR3 protein. Of around 580,000 distinct CDR3 sequences in the sample, around 27% were seen once. The entry originates in a study of T-cell reconstitution after alpha-beta-depleted transplantation in children. Overall study results and limits: Recipient T cells and thymic progenitors that survived gave rise to the high TCRbeta diversity observed at day 60 in some patients.

Germline CDR1 and CDR2: LNHDA and SQIVND (reference sequence). The CDR3 covers 15 residues. V lost 4 bases and J lost 1; bases outside the gene matches: 5. Sequenced here: PBMCs, sampled before TCRalphabeta/CD19-depleted stem cell transplant. The receptor was isolated from a boy under two years old with Wiskott-Aldrich syndrome, due to receive a stem cell transplant. The chain employs TRBV19 and TRBJ2-7, with 9 nucleotides matching TRBD1. CDR3 residues: CASSTRQGESYEQYF. CDR3 in DNA: TGTGCCAGTAGTACCCGACAGGGGGAGTCCTACGAGCAGTACTTC.